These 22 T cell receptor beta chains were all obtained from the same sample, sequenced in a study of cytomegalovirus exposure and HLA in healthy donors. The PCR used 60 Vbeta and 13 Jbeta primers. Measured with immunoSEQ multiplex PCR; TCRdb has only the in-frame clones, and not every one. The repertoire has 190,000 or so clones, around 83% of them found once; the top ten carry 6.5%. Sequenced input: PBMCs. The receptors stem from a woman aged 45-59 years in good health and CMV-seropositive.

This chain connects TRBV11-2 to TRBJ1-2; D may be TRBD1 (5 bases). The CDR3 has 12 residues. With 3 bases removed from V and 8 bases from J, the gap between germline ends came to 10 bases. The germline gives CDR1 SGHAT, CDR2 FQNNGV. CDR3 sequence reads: CASSLGGDGYTF. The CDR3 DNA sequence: TGTGCCAGCAGCTTGGGGGGGGACGGCTACACCTTC.

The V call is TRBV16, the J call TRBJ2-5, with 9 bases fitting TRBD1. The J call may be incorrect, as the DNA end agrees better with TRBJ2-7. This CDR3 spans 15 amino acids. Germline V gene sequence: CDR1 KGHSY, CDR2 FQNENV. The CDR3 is CASSPGTGRSYEQYF. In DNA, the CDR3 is TGTGCCAGCAGCCCGGGGACAGGGAGGTCCTACGAGCAGTACTTC.

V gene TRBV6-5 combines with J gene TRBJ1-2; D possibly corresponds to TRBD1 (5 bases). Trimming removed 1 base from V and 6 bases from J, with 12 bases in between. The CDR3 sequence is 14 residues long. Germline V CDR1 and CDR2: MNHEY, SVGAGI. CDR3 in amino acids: CASSYLGRVNGYTF. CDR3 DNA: TGTGCCAGCAGTTACTTGGGGCGCGTAAATGGCTACACCTTC.

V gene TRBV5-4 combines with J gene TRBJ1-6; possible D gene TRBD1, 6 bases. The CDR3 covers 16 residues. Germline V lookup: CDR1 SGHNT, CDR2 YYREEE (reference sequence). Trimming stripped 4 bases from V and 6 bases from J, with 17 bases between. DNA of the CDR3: TGTGCCAGCAGCACTTACAGGGAAGGGGGTAATTCACCCCTCCACTTT. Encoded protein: CASSTYREGGNSPLHF.

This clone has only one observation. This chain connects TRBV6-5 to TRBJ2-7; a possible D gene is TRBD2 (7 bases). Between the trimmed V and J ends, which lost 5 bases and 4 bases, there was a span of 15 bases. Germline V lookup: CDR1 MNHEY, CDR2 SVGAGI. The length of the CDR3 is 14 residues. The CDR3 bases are TGTGCCAGCAGTAGGGGGGGGGTGGGGTACGAGCAGTACTTC. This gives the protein CASSRGGVGYEQYF.

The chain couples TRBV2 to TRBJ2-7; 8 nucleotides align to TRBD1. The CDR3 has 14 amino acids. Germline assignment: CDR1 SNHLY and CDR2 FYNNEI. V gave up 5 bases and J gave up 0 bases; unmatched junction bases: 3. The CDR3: CASSTGTGSYEQYF. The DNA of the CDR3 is TGTGCCAGCAGTACCGGGACAGGCTCCTACGAGCAGTACTTC.

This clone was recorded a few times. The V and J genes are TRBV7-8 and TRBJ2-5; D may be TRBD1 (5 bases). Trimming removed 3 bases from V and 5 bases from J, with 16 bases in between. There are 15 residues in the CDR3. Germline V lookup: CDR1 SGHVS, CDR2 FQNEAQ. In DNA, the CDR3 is TGTGCCAGCAGCTTGGGATGGACCTCAGGGGAGACCCAGTACTTC. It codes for CASSLGWTSGETQYF.

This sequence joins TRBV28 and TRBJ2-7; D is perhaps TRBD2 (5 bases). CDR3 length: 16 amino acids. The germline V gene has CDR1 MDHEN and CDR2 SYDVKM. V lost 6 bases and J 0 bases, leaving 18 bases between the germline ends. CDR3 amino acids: CASRNIGVQSSYEQYF. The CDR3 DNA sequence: TGTGCCAGCAGAAATATCGGGGTCCAGAGCTCCTACGAGCAGTACTTC. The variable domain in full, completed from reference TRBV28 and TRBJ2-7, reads DVKVTQSSRYLVKRTGEKVFLECVQDMDHENMFWYRQDPGLGLRLIYFSYDVKMKEKGDIPEGYSVSREKKERFSLILESASTNQTSMYLCASRNIGVQSSYEQYFGPGTRLTVT.

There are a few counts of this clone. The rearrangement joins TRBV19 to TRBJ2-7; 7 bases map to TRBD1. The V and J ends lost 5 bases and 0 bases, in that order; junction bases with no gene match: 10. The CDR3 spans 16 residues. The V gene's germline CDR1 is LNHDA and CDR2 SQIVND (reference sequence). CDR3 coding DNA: TGTGCCAGTAGTCCCCGGACAGGAGAGAGCTCCTACGAGCAGTACTTC. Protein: CASSPRTGESSYEQYF.

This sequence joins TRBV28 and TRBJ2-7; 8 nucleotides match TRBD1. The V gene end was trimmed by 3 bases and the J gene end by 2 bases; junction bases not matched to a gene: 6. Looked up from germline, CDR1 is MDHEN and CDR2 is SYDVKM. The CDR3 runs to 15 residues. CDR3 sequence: CASSLFGQGPYEQYF. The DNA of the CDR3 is TGTGCCAGCAGTTTGTTTGGACAGGGTCCCTACGAGCAGTACTTC.

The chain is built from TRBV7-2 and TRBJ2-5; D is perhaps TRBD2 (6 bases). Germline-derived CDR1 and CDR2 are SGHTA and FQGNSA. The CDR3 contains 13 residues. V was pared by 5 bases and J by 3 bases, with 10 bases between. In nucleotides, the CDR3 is TGTGCCAGCAGCAGCCCGGGGGAAGAGACCCAGTACTTC. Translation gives CASSSPGEETQYF.

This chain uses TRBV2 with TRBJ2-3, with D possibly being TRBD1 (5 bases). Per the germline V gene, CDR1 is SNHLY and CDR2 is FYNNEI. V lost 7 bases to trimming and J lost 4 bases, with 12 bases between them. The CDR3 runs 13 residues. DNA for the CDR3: TGTGCCAGCAAGGGGCAGTCCGCAGATACGCAGTATTTT. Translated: CASKGQSADTQYF.

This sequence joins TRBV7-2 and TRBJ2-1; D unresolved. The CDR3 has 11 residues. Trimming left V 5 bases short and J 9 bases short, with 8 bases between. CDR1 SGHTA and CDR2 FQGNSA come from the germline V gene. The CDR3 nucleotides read TGTGCCAGCAGCATAACTATTGAGCAGTTCTTC. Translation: CASSITIEQFF.

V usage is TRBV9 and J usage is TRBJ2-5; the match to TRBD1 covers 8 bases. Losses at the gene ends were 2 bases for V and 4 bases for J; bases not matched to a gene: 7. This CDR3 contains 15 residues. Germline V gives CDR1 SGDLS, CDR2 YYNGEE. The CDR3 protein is CASSVDRENGETQYF. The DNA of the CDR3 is TGTGCCAGCAGCGTGGACAGGGAGAATGGAGAGACCCAGTACTTC.

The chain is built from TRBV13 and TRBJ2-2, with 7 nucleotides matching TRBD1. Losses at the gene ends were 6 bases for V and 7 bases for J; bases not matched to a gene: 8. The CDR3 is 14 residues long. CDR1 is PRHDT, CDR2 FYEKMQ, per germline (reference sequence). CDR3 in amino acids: CASRADRVDGELFF. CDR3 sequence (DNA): TGTGCCAGCAGAGCAGACAGGGTAGACGGGGAGCTGTTTTTT.

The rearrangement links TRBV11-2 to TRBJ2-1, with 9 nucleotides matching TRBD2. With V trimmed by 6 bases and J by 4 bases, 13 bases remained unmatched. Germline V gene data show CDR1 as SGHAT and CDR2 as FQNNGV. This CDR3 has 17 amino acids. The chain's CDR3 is CASSLPAGGRGYNEQFF. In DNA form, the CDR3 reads TGTGCCAGCAGTTTACCAGCAGGCGGGAGGGGGTACAATGAGCAGTTCTTC. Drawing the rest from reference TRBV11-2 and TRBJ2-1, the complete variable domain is EAGVAQSPRYKIIEKRQSVAFWCNPISGHATLYWYQQILGQGPKLLIQFQNNGVVDDSQLPKDRFSAERLKGVDSTLKIQPAKLEDSAVYLCASSLPAGGRGYNEQFFGPGTRLTVL.

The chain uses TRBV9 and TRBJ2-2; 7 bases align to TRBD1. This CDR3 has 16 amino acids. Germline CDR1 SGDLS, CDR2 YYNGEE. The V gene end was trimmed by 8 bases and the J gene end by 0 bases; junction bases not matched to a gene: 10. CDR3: CASSLTGTANTGELFF. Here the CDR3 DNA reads TGTGCCAGTAGCCTAACCGGGACAGCGAACACCGGGGAGCTGTTTTTT.

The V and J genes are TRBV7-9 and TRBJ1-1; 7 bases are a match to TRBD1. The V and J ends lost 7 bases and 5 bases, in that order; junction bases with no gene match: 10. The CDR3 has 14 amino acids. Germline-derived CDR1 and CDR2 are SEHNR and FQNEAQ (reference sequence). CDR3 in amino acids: CASTPLQGVTEAFF. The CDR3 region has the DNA TGTGCCAGCACCCCTCTTCAGGGGGTTACTGAAGCTTTCTTT.

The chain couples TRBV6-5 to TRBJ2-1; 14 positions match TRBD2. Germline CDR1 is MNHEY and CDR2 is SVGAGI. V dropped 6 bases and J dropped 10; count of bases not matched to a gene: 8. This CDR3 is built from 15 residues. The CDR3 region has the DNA TGTGCCAGCAGCAAGGGACTAGCGGGAGCTCAGGAGCAGTTCTTC. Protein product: CASSKGLAGAQEQFF.

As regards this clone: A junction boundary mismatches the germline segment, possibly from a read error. CDR3 sequence: CSVEGSGANGLTF. The CDR3 DNA reads as TGCAGCGTTGAGGGGTCTGGGGCCAACGGCCTGACTTTC. The chain has TRBV29-1 and TRBJ2-6; possibly TRBD1 for D (5 bases). The CDR3 loop spans 13 amino acids. The germline V gene has CDR1 SQVTM and CDR2 ANQGSEA.

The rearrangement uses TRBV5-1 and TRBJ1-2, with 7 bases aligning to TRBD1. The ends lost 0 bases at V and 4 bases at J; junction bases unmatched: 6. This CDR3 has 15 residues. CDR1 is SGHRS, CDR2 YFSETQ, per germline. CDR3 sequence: CASSLVGGTVYGYTF. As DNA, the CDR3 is TGCGCCAGCAGCTTGGTAGGGGGGACAGTCTATGGCTACACCTTC.

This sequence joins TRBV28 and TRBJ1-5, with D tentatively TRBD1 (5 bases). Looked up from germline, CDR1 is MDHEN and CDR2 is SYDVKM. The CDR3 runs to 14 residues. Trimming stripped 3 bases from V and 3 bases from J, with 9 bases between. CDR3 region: CASSLQQVNQPQHF. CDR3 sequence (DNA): TGTGCCAGCAGTTTGCAACAGGTCAATCAGCCCCAGCATTTT.